This is a list of T cell receptor beta chains from one sample in a study of T cells in tumors after PD-1 blockade. Clones were sequenced by immunoSEQ multiplex PCR, and TCRdb holds only the in-frame ones, with some missing. The repertoire holds 7,000 to 9,500 clones, 55% to 70% seen once, with around 10% in the top ten. The sample was tumor tissue, taken after anti-PD-1 treatment. All receptors derive from a human donor with basal cell carcinoma. The CDR3 runs from the conserved cysteine through the conserved F or W.

>14|TRBJ1-2|TRBV9
CASSGWQNNYGYTF
>15|TRBJ1-3|TRBV5-5
CASSFQGAPGNTIYF
>13|TRBJ2-3|TRBV5-4
CASSTERTDTQYF
>14|TRBJ1-1|TRBV30
CACLGTGGNTEAFF
>18|TRBJ2-1|TRBV7-6
CASSFLAAGTGSGNEQFF
>14|TRBJ2-7|TRBV29-1
CSASLAGVFGEQYF
>16|TRBJ1-2|TRBV4-2
CASSQDVGPEDYGYTF
>14|TRBJ2-5|TRBV4-1
CASSSPGLPGTQYF
>17|TRBJ2-1|TRBV11-3
CASSLERQGGSYNEQFF
>12|TRBJ2-7|TRBV29-1
CSVGGQNYEQYF
>15|TRBJ2-5|TRBV7-2
CASSARRTGQETQYF
>15|TRBJ2-5|TRBV9
CASSVGAAQTETQYF
>16|TRBJ2-1|TRBV25-1
CASSPHGAGDNNEQFF
>14|TRBJ1-4|TRBV2
CAGSPQGRNEKLFF
>13|TRBJ2-3|TRBV2
CASKGLWGDTQYF
>14|TRBJ2-5|TRBV6-5
CASRDRGREETQYF
>14|TRBJ1-5|TRBV7-6
CASSPDSYGQPQHF
>15|TRBJ2-2|TRBV4-3
CASSQDFGDTGELFF
>10|TRBJ2-5|TRBV20-1
CSAKRETQYF
>18|TRBJ1-4|TRBV19
CASSILVLIPPTNEKLFF
>19|TRBJ2-3|TRBV7-2
CASSLAILAGGISTDTQYF
>16|TRBJ2-6|TRBV27
CASGGDTTSGANVLTF
>14|TRBJ2-7|TRBV6-1
CASSETRTSSLWYF
>15|TRBJ2-5|TRBV19
CASSITGGDLETQYF
>12|TRBJ2-1|TRBV7-9
CASSLVGNEQFF